The 17 T cell receptor beta chains below come from one sample, sequenced in a study of a mutant IDH1 vaccine in newly diagnosed glioma. Noted time point: week 35, safety follow-up. Topical imiquimod was applied with each vaccine dose, which held 300 ug of mutant IDH1 20-mer peptide. Produced via immunoSEQ multiplex PCR; TCRdb's table is partial and in-frame only. The table shows tens of thousands of clones, with roughly 71% occurring only once. Antigens of these TCRs are unknown. The sample consisted of PBMCs, taken from a glioma patient whose treatment included an IDH1 peptide vaccine. All receptors derive from a middle-aged man with glioma.

The chain joins TRBV25-1 to TRBJ2-4, with 11 positions matching TRBD2. The CDR3 sequence is 16 residues long. V lost 8 bases and J lost 9; bases outside the gene matches: 15. CDR1 and CDR2 (germline): MGHDK, SYGVNS. As DNA, the CDR3 is TGTGCCAGCCAAGGTACTAGCGGGGGAGGCTGGGGCATTCAGTACTTC. Its protein is CASQGTSGGGWGIQYF.

V usage is TRBV30 and J usage is TRBJ1-6; D is perhaps TRBD1 (5 bases). The germline V gene has CDR1 GTSNPN and CDR2 SVGIG (reference sequence). V was cut by 8 bases and J by 0 bases, with 11 bases left in between. The CDR3 extends over 14 amino acids. This chain's CDR3 is CALGLSSYNSPLHF. CDR3 nucleotides: TGTGCCCTGGGGCTTAGCTCCTATAATTCACCCCTCCACTTT.

This clone was seen only a few times. This chain links TRBV7-2 with TRBJ2-5; the match to TRBD2 covers 8 bases. After removal of 5 bases from V and 9 bases from J, the junction contained 14 bases not matched to a gene. The CDR3 totals 15 residues. Germline lookup yields CDR1 SGHTA and CDR2 FQGNSA. CDR3 sequence: CASSPVAGPSEAQYF. In nucleotides, the CDR3 is TGTGCCAGCAGCCCGGTAGCGGGGCCCAGTGAGGCCCAGTACTTC.

This clone was detected once. The chain links TRBV5-1 to TRBJ2-7; 9 positions agree with TRBD1. Germline V gives CDR1 SGHRS, CDR2 YFSETQ. The CDR3 sequence is 15 residues long. V was pared by 0 bases and J by 4 bases, with 5 bases of the junction left unmatched. CDR3 amino acids: CASSLGDRELYEQYF. The CDR3 DNA is TGCGCCAGCAGCTTGGGGGACAGGGAATTATACGAGCAGTACTTC.

J is TRBJ1-1 and V is TRBV6-5, with D perhaps matching TRBD1 (5 bases). Germline loops: CDR1 MNHEY, CDR2 SVGAGI. CDR3 length: 14 amino acids. V lost 6 bases, J lost 1 base, and 12 bases lay in between. CDR3 sequence: CASRSAGRNTEAFF. The CDR3 DNA sequence: TGTGCCAGCAGGTCGGCAGGGAGGAACACTGAAGCTTTCTTT.

This chain uses TRBV19 with TRBJ1-1; no clear D. Trimming shortened V by 6 bases and J by 0 bases, and 11 bases separated the two germline ends. Germline V gene lookup returns CDR1 LNHDA and CDR2 SQIVND (reference sequence). The CDR3 contains 14 residues. CDR3 DNA: TGTGCCAGTAGCAATGGGCGGATGAACACTGAAGCTTTCTTT. This gives the protein CASSNGRMNTEAFF.

Details on this clone: Other DNA sequences in this specimen translate into the identical CDR3. The gene calls are TRBV30 and TRBJ2-1; unclear D gene. The CDR3 loop spans 11 amino acids. The germline V gene has CDR1 GTSNPN and CDR2 SVGIG (reference sequence). The germline V and J ends were trimmed by 0 bases and 7 bases, with 4 bases remaining between them. The CDR3 DNA is TGTGCCTGGAGTGTAAGAAATGAGCAGTTCTTC. Translation: CAWSVRNEQFF. Full variable domain (rest looked up from reference TRBV30 and TRBJ2-1): SQTIHQWPATLVQPVGSPLSLECTVEGTSNPNLYWYRQAAGRGLQLLFYSVGIGQISSEVPQNLSASRPQDRQFILSSKKLLLSDSGFYLCAWSVRNEQFFGPGTRLTVL.

The rearrangement links TRBV5-4 to TRBJ2-6; D call uncertain. The CDR3 covers 15 residues. Germline loops: CDR1 SGHNT, CDR2 YYREEE (reference sequence). Trimming pared 1 base from V and 2 bases from J, leaving 7 bases between. This CDR3 reads CASSLRAAGANVLTF. DNA for the CDR3: TGTGCCAGCAGCTTGAGGGCTGCTGGGGCCAACGTCCTGACTTTC.

The genes are TRBV4-3 and TRBJ1-1, with 7 positions matching TRBD1. The CDR3 extends over 15 amino acids. The J segment lost 1 base and the V segment lost 4 bases, leaving 6 bases of the junction unmatched. Germline loops: CDR1 LGHNA, CDR2 YSLEER. CDR3 sequence (DNA): TGCGCCAGCAGCCGGCAAGACAGGGAGAACACTGAAGCTTTCTTT. Its protein is CASSRQDRENTEAFF.

The rearrangement joins TRBV19 to TRBJ2-7; a weak D match, TRBD1 (8 bases). The CDR3 covers 15 residues. The V end lost 5 bases, the J end lost 6 bases, and 20 bases lay between the germline ends. Looked up from germline, CDR1 is LNHDA and CDR2 is SQIVND (reference sequence). The CDR3 sequence is CASSRDRSPGGEQYF. In DNA form, the CDR3 reads TGTGCCAGTAGTCGGGACAGGTCCCCGGGGGGCGAGCAGTACTTC.

A few counts support this clone. This rearrangement joins TRBV7-9 to TRBJ1-3; D perhaps matches TRBD1 (5 bases). The V end was cut by 7 bases, the J end by 4 bases, with 11 bases between. CDR3 length equals 13 residues. Germline loops: CDR1 SEHNR, CDR2 FQNEAQ (reference sequence). The CDR3, as DNA: TGTGCCAGCAACTCCAGGGACGGAAACACCATATATTTT. Translating gives CASNSRDGNTIYF. The entire variable domain, with the rest obtained from reference TRBV7-9 and TRBJ1-3, is as follows: DTGVSQNPRHKITKRGQNVTFRCDPISEHNRLYWYRQTLGQGPEFLTYFQNEAQLEKSRLLSDRFSAERPKGSFSTLEIQRTEQGDSAMYLCASNSRDGNTIYFGEGSWLTVV.

In regard to this clone: Other DNA sequences in the sample encode the same CDR3. The genes are TRBV29-1 and TRBJ2-7, with a possible D match to TRBD1 (5 bases). The CDR3 runs 12 residues. The germline V gene encodes CDR1 SQVTM and CDR2 ANQGSEA. Trimming cost V 5 bases and J 0 bases, with 8 bases left between them. The CDR3 nucleotides read TGCAGCGTTCAGGGTTCCTCCTACGAGCAGTACTTC. Amino acid sequence: CSVQGSSYEQYF.

The chain links TRBV5-4 to TRBJ1-1; 10 bases are a match to TRBD1. The V gene end was trimmed by 4 bases and the J gene end by 9 bases; junction bases not matched to a gene: 15. Germline V gives CDR1 SGHNT, CDR2 YYREEE (reference sequence). The CDR3 loop spans 16 amino acids. The CDR3 spells CASSVGKGQGRLQAFF. The CDR3 coding sequence is TGTGCCAGCAGCGTTGGGAAGGGACAGGGGCGTCTTCAAGCTTTCTTT. Full variable domain (outside the CDR3, taken from reference TRBV5-4 and TRBJ1-1): ETGVTQSPTHLIKTRGQQVTLRCSSQSGHNTVSWYQQALGQGPQFIFQYYREEENGRGNFPPRFSGLQFPNYSSELNVNALELDDSALYLCASSVGKGQGRLQAFFGQGTRLTVV.

The chain recombines TRBV6-1 with TRBJ2-2; TRBD2 might be the D (6 bases). V lost 10 bases, J lost 6 bases, and 15 bases lay in between. CDR1 is MNHNS, CDR2 SASEGT, per germline. This CDR3 is built from 13 residues. CDR3 sequence: CAILRRGPGELFF. The CDR3, as DNA: TGTGCCATCCTAAGGAGGGGACCCGGGGAGCTGTTTTTT.

This clone was seen more than once but under ten times. J is TRBJ1-1 and V is TRBV6-1; 7 nucleotides match TRBD1. The CDR3 has 14 residues. The V gene end was trimmed by 5 bases and the J gene end by 5 bases; junction bases not matched to a gene: 8. Germline assignment: CDR1 MNHNS and CDR2 SASEGT. The CDR3 sequence: CASSPRQGRTEAFF. CDR3 DNA: TGTGCCAGCAGTCCGAGACAGGGTCGGACTGAAGCTTTCTTT.

This clone was counted only a few times. The V and J genes are TRBV20-1 and TRBJ1-1; D is unresolved. V shed 2 bases and J shed 3 bases, with 4 bases lying between them. Germline-derived CDR1 and CDR2 are DFQATT and SNEGSKA (reference sequence). The CDR3 extends over 11 amino acids. CDR3 coding DNA: TGCAGTGCTAGACGGGACACTGAAGCTTTCTTT. It encodes CSARRDTEAFF.

The chain combines TRBV6-6 with TRBJ2-1; either TRBD1 or TRBD2 may fit D (5 bases each). CDR1 is MNHNY and CDR2 is SVGAGI in the germline V gene (reference sequence). This CDR3 has 14 residues. V lost 10 bases and J lost 5, with 18 bases in between. This CDR3 is CATQFRDGHNEQFF. CDR3 nucleotide sequence: TGTGCCACCCAATTCCGGGACGGGCACAATGAGCAGTTCTTC.